The 14 T cell receptor beta chains presented below share a single source sample, sequenced in a study of follicular helper T cells after annual influenza vaccination. Sequencing used immunoSEQ multiplex PCR; TCRdb keeps in-frame clones, though not all of them. The profile shows approximately 9,700 clones, around 86% of them singletons. Time point here: 2014-2015 season, 7 days after vaccination. The sample here was CXCR5- memory CD4+ T cells sorted from blood, taken 7 days after influenza vaccination. The receptor set was obtained from an adult who received the influenza vaccine.

The chain uses TRBV21-1 and TRBJ2-7; TRBD2 was called by the table and not checked on the DNA. TRBV21-1 is assigned pseudogene status. This CDR3 is built from 14 residues. The CDR3 protein is CASRRLHVLDEQYF. Here the CDR3 DNA reads TGTGCCAGCAGGCGGCTACACGTGTTAGACGAGCAGTACTTC.

The chain is built from TRBV5-6 and TRBJ1-6; TRBD1 matches at 7 bases. The CDR3 is 18 residues long. The germline V gene encodes CDR1 SGHDT and CDR2 YYEEEE. Trimming cost V 4 bases and J 10 bases; bases outside gene matches: 20. The CDR3 region is CASSLGQVGHRGGSPLHF. The DNA for the CDR3 is TGTGCCAGCAGCCTCGGACAGGTTGGCCATCGAGGGGGATCACCCCTCCACTTT. Filled out from reference TRBV5-6 and TRBJ1-6, the complete variable domain reads DAGVTQSPTHLIKTRGQQVTLRCSPKSGHDTVSWYQQALGQGPQFIFQYYEEEERQRGNFPDRFSGHQFPNYSSELNVNALLLGDSALYLCASSLGQVGHRGGSPLHFGNGTRLTVT.

The gene calls are TRBV19 and TRBJ1-1; D may be TRBD1 (6 bases). Germline loops: CDR1 LNHDA, CDR2 SQIVND (reference sequence). The CDR3 length is 17 residues. V lost 7 bases and J lost 5, with 26 bases in between. CDR3: CASMKFTGPQRVTEAFF. The CDR3 nucleotides are TGTGCCAGTATGAAATTTACAGGGCCACAACGTGTGACTGAAGCTTTCTTT. The full variable domain, its missing parts supplied by reference TRBV19 and TRBJ1-1, is DGGITQSPKYLFRKEGQNVTLSCEQNLNHDAMYWYRQDPGQGLRLIYYSQIVNDFQKGDIAEGYSVSREKKESFPLTVTSAQKNPTAFYLCASMKFTGPQRVTEAFFGQGTRLTVV.

V usage is TRBV2 and J usage is TRBJ1-3, with no clear D. V was cut by 7 bases and J by 3 bases, with 10 bases left in between. This CDR3 is 13 amino acids long. Germline V lookup: CDR1 SNHLY, CDR2 FYNNEI. The CDR3 is CASNSNIGNTIYF. CDR3 DNA: TGTGCCAGCAATTCAAATATTGGAAACACCATATATTTT.

The J gene is TRBJ2-1, the V gene TRBV12-5, with D perhaps TRBD2 (5 bases). This CDR3 contains 16 residues. V was trimmed by 0 bases and J by 1 base, leaving 10 bases between them. Germline CDR1 is LGHNT and CDR2 is FRNRAP. The CDR3 is CASGLVLSGSYNEQFF. CDR3 in DNA: TGTGCTAGTGGTTTGGTACTAAGCGGATCCTACAATGAGCAGTTCTTC.

The chain recombines TRBV9 with TRBJ2-1; no reliable D call. This CDR3 contains 13 residues. With 0 bases removed from V and 3 bases from J, the gap between germline ends came to 4 bases. The germline gives CDR1 SGDLS, CDR2 YYNGEE. CDR3 amino acids: CASSVAVYNEQFF. CDR3 DNA: TGTGCCAGCAGCGTAGCCGTCTACAATGAGCAGTTCTTC.

This sequence joins TRBV4-1 and TRBJ1-1, with D hard to call. CDR3 length: 15 amino acids. Trimming removed 0 bases from V and 0 bases from J, with 8 bases in between. Germline lookup yields CDR1 MGHRA and CDR2 YSYEKL. CDR3 DNA sequence: TGCGCCAGCAGCCAAGAAGGACTGATGAACACTGAAGCTTTCTTT. Translation: CASSQEGLMNTEAFF.

The rearrangement joins TRBV28 to TRBJ2-7; 8 positions agree with TRBD1. Germline CDR1 MDHEN, CDR2 SYDVKM. The CDR3 spans 15 residues. V gave up 4 bases and J gave up 9 bases; unmatched junction bases: 14. CDR3 sequence: CASSWGGRTGCGQYF. CDR3 nucleotide sequence: TGTGCCAGCAGTTGGGGTGGGAGGACAGGGTGCGGGCAGTACTTC.

CDR3 amino acids: CAWSPPAAGVLDTQYF. CDR3 nucleotides: TGTGCCTGGAGCCCCCCAGCGGCGGGAGTGCTAGATACGCAGTATTTT. This chain connects TRBV30 to TRBJ2-3; 7 positions match TRBD2. CDR3 length: 16 amino acids. Trimming at V came to 3 bases and at J to 5 bases, leaving 14 bases not matched to a gene. Germline loops: CDR1 GTSNPN, CDR2 SVGIG (reference sequence).

The V and J genes are TRBV19 and TRBJ2-7; TRBD1 agrees at 9 bases. J lost 4 bases, V lost 7 bases, and 5 bases had no gene match. The CDR3 sequence is 13 residues long. The germline CDR1 and CDR2 sequences are LNHDA and SQIVND (reference sequence). The CDR3 DNA reads as TGTGCCAGTAACAACGGACAGGGGTACGAGCAGTACTTC. As protein: CASNNGQGYEQYF.

The chain links TRBV4-3 to TRBJ2-6; D uncertain. The germline CDR1 and CDR2 sequences are LGHNA and YSLEER. Trimming pared 2 bases from V and 4 bases from J, leaving 6 bases between. This CDR3 spans 14 amino acids. As DNA, the CDR3 is TGCGCCAGCAGCCAATCGTCCGGGGCCAACGTCCTGACTTTC. This encodes CASSQSSGANVLTF.

The chain recombines TRBV6-5 with TRBJ2-7; the match to TRBD2 covers 8 bases. The J segment lost 4 bases and the V segment lost 8 bases, leaving 1 base of the junction unmatched. Germline CDR1 reads MNHEY; CDR2 reads SVGAGI. The CDR3 has 11 amino acids. This CDR3 is CASSGGYEQYF. CDR3 bases: TGTGCCAGCTCGGGGGGGTACGAGCAGTACTTC.

As DNA, the CDR3 is TGCGCCAGCAGCCCTGAGGGTAATTCGAACACTGAAGCTTTCTTT. It codes for CASSPEGNSNTEAFF. The chain carries TRBV5-1 and TRBJ1-1; no clear D gene. This CDR3 has 15 residues. The V end was cut by 4 bases, the J end by 1 base, with 14 bases between. Germline CDR1 is SGHRS and CDR2 is YFSETQ.

The genes are TRBV9 and TRBJ2-1, with TRBD2 matching 7 bases. Germline lookup yields CDR1 SGDLS and CDR2 YYNGEE. The CDR3 totals 14 residues. Losses at the gene ends were 4 bases for V and 5 bases for J; bases not matched to a gene: 6. The CDR3 here is CASSPRLAHNEQFF. The CDR3 region has the DNA TGTGCCAGCAGCCCCCGACTAGCTCACAATGAGCAGTTCTTC.